These 20 T cell receptor beta chains came from one sample sequenced in a study of CD8 T cells in ankylosing spondylitis. General study results and limits: For ankylosing spondylitis blood, a TCR beta motif of 7 to 9 highly homologous variants appeared characteristic.

These TCRs' antigens remain unknown. TCRdb redid the calling of the 5' RACE reads with MiXCR, one entry per CDR3 protein. The table lists a few hundred thousand distinct CDR3 sequences, 12% of them singletons. The sequencing sample was made of blood, either unsorted or a sorted T cell fraction (not recorded which). The receptors shown here come from a male donor with ankylosing spondylitis.

The chain is built from TRBV3-1 and TRBJ2-2; TRBD2 matches at 9 bases. Germline CDR1 LGHDT, CDR2 YNNKEL (reference sequence). The CDR3 runs 15 residues. J lost 7 bases, V lost 1 base, and 4 bases had no gene match. Here the CDR3 reads CASSQGREGLGELFF. The CDR3 bases are TGTGCCAGCAGCCAAGGGCGGGAGGGCCTCGGGGAGCTGTTTTTT.

This clonotype came up a few times. The V and J genes are TRBV6-5 and TRBJ1-1; tentative D call: TRBD1 (6 bases). Trimming shortened V by 0 bases and J by 1 base, and 9 bases separated the two germline ends. This CDR3 contains 15 residues. Germline V gives CDR1 MNHEY, CDR2 SVGAGI. The CDR3 DNA reads as TGTGCCAGCAGTTACTCATCGACAGGGAACACTGAAGCTTTCTTT. Its translation is CASSYSSTGNTEAFF.

In its sample, this clonotype was seen a few times. At one boundary the junction diverges from the germline segment, which might be a read error. The chain links TRBV20-1 to TRBJ1-3; D gene ambiguous. The CDR3 is made up of 14 amino acids. The V gene's germline CDR1 is DFQATT and CDR2 SNEGSKA (reference sequence). In nucleotides, the CDR3 is TGCAGTGCCAGAGGGCCCAACCCTGGAAACACCATATATTTT. The encoded protein is CSARGPNPGNTIYF.

This clonotype was counted many times. V gene TRBV5-1 combines with J gene TRBJ2-1; D uncertain. This CDR3 has 13 amino acids. The germline V and J ends were trimmed by 0 bases and 3 bases, with 4 bases remaining between them. CDR1 and CDR2 from the germline V gene are SGHRS and YFSETQ. The CDR3 region is CASSLADYNEQFF. CDR3 in DNA: TGCGCCAGCAGCTTGGCGGACTACAATGAGCAGTTCTTC.

V gene TRBV5-1 combines with J gene TRBJ2-5; TRBD2 is a possible D gene (5 bases). This CDR3 is built from 13 residues. Germline V gene data show CDR1 as SGHRS and CDR2 as YFSETQ. V shed 4 bases and J shed 5 bases, with 12 bases lying between them. CDR3 DNA: TGCGCCAGCAGCACCGGACTGGGGGAGACCCAGTACTTC. The encoded protein is CASSTGLGETQYF.

The V call is TRBV7-2, the J call TRBJ2-1; D possibly uses TRBD1 or TRBD2 (5 bases each). This CDR3 is built from 14 residues. V was cut by 5 bases and J by 6 bases, with 14 bases left in between. Germline V lookup: CDR1 SGHTA, CDR2 FQGNSA. The CDR3 loop is CASSPRLTGNEQFF. DNA for the CDR3: TGTGCCAGCAGCCCTCGACTAACAGGCAATGAGCAGTTCTTC.

The chain employs TRBV5-5 and TRBJ1-5, with a possible D match to TRBD1 (5 bases). V was cut by 3 bases and J by 2 bases, with 15 bases left in between. The CDR3 length is 16 residues. The germline gives CDR1 SGHKS, CDR2 YYEKEE (reference sequence). CDR3 DNA sequence: TGTGCCAGCAGCTACGGACACTCTGGGGGCAATCAGCCCCAGCATTTT. Encoded protein: CASSYGHSGGNQPQHF.

This clonotype has more than one count but fewer than ten. The CDR3 sequence is CASSHDGTGVSYEQYF. The CDR3 region has the DNA TGTGCCAGCAGCCACGACGGGACAGGGGTTTCCTACGAGCAGTACTTC. The genes are TRBV11-2 and TRBJ2-7, with TRBD1 identical over 10 bases. Germline V gene data show CDR1 as SGHAT and CDR2 as FQNNGV. The CDR3 is 16 residues long. J gave up 1 base and V 5 bases, and 8 bases lay outside the gene matches.

Only a few counts were recorded for this clonotype. V usage is TRBV7-8 and J usage is TRBJ1-6; the D gene is possibly TRBD1 (5 bases). Germline loops: CDR1 SGHVS, CDR2 FQNEAQ. This CDR3 has 13 amino acids. Trimming removed 1 base from V and 14 bases from J, with 12 bases in between. The CDR3 loop reads CASSLGGPVSLHF. CDR3 bases: TGTGCCAGCAGCTTAGGGGGACCCGTTTCCCTCCACTTT.

This clonotype was seen many times. J is TRBJ2-1 and V is TRBV21-1; the table's D call TRBD2 went unverified against the DNA. TRBV21-1 is a pseudogene locus. The CDR3 is 12 amino acids. The CDR3 loop reads CASTSSGREQFF. CDR3 DNA sequence: TGTGCCAGCACTAGTAGCGGGAGGGAGCAGTTCTTC.

V usage is TRBV29-1 and J usage is TRBJ2-1; D gene unclear. The CDR3 spans 12 residues. V lost 3 bases, J lost 10 bases, and 13 bases lay in between. CDR1 SQVTM and CDR2 ANQGSEA come from the germline V gene. The CDR3 region has the DNA TGCAGCGTTGATGGAACAACATTGGAGCAGTTCTTC. This encodes CSVDGTTLEQFF.

This clonotype was observed a few times. The V and J genes are TRBV29-1 and TRBJ2-5; the D is unclear. Germline CDR1 and CDR2: SQVTM and ANQGSEA. The V gene lost 7 bases and the J gene lost 0 bases, with 15 bases spanning the gap. The CDR3 totals 14 residues. Here the CDR3 reads CSGGPGPYQETQYF. The CDR3 nucleotides read TGCAGCGGAGGACCCGGACCGTACCAAGAGACCCAGTACTTC.

The V call is TRBV19, the J call TRBJ2-2; D gene ambiguous. The CDR3 is made up of 14 amino acids. The V gene's germline CDR1 is LNHDA and CDR2 SQIVND (reference sequence). Trimming removed 1 base at V and 0 bases at J, with 3 bases between. The CDR3 DNA sequence: TGTGCCAGTAGTATAGTCGCGAACACCGGGGAGCTGTTTTTT. This encodes CASSIVANTGELFF.

This clonotype was counted between two and nine times. The chain carries TRBV11-2 and TRBJ2-7; no clear D gene. Germline V gives CDR1 SGHAT, CDR2 FQNNGV. V dropped 0 bases and J dropped 1 base, with 7 bases sitting between them. The CDR3 has 14 residues. CDR3 coding DNA: TGTGCCAGCAGCTTAGATGCCAGATCCTACGAGCAGTACGTC. Translation gives CASSLDARSYEQYV.

This clonotype has only a few counts. The gene calls are TRBV7-6 and TRBJ2-3; 12 bases map to TRBD1. Trimming took 6 bases from V and 2 from J; bases not matched to a gene: 21. Germline V lookup: CDR1 SGHVS, CDR2 FNYEAQ. This CDR3 spans 21 amino acids. In DNA, the CDR3 is TGTGCCAGCAGTTCCCGGCCGGGACAGGGGGCAGTTAGCGGCCTCACAGATACGCAGTATTTT. It encodes CASSSRPGQGAVSGLTDTQYF.

The rearrangement links TRBV20-1 to TRBJ1-1; D call uncertain. V dropped 5 bases and J dropped 5 bases, with 15 bases sitting between them. The CDR3 spans 13 residues. Germline CDR1 and CDR2: DFQATT and SNEGSKA (reference sequence). The CDR3 here is CSAEAHSGTEAFF. The CDR3 DNA reads TGCAGTGCTGAGGCCCACTCGGGGACTGAAGCTTTCTTT.

This clonotype was recorded at least ten times. The chain uses TRBV15 and TRBJ1-1; no firm D call. Germline V gene lookup returns CDR1 LNHNV and CDR2 YYDKDF (reference sequence). The CDR3 totals 18 residues. With 3 bases removed from V and 0 bases from J, the gap between germline ends came to 20 bases. CDR3 protein: CATSRDTRALILNTEAFF. The CDR3 region has the DNA TGTGCCACCAGCAGGGATACACGAGCCCTTATTTTGAACACTGAAGCTTTCTTT. Based on the CDR3 plus reference TRBV15 and TRBJ1-1, the full variable domain is DAMVIQNPRYQVTQFGKPVTLSCSQTLNHNVMYWYQQKSSQAPKLLFHYYDKDFNNEADTPDNFQSRRPNTSFCFLDIRSPGLGDTAMYLCATSRDTRALILNTEAFFGQGTRLTVV.

This clonotype was counted a few times. The chain is built from TRBV9 and TRBJ1-1; D not certain. The CDR3 is 12 residues long. Trimming pared 3 bases from V and 0 bases from J, leaving 3 bases between. Germline CDR1 reads SGDLS; CDR2 reads YYNGEE. Here the CDR3 reads CASSELNTEAFF. The CDR3 coding sequence is TGTGCCAGCAGCGAGCTGAACACTGAAGCTTTCTTT.

The J gene is TRBJ1-2, the V gene TRBV11-2; D is ambiguous. V was cut by 4 bases and J by 0 bases, with 9 bases left in between. The germline gives CDR1 SGHAT, CDR2 FQNNGV. CDR3 size: 14 residues. The CDR3 reads CASSSLEANYGYTF. CDR3 nucleotide sequence: TGTGCCAGCAGCTCCCTGGAAGCTAACTATGGCTACACCTTC.

In its sample, this clonotype was seen a few times. The CDR3 loop reads CSAPTTLEWTDTQYF. CDR3 nucleotide sequence: TGCAGTGCCCCCACGACCCTAGAGTGGACAGATACGCAGTATTTT. The chain links TRBV20-1 to TRBJ2-3; D remains ambiguous. Germline values: CDR1 DFQATT, CDR2 SNEGSKA (reference sequence). This CDR3 spans 15 amino acids. With 6 bases removed from V and 3 bases from J, the gap between germline ends came to 19 bases.